Only one count was recorded for the clone carrying this T cell receptor beta chain. Measured with immunoSEQ multiplex PCR; TCRdb has only the in-frame clones, and not every one. The sample shows 100,000 or so clones, more than 90% of them seen only once. The sample originates from a study of OX40 agonist ivuxolimab in advanced cancers. Study-level background: The study reported partial responses in three patients: one hepatocellular carcinoma, two cutaneous melanoma.

Trimming shortened V by 2 bases and J by 0 bases, and 7 bases separated the two germline ends. CDR3 size: 14 residues. Germline V CDR1 and CDR2: GTSNPN, SVGIG (reference sequence). Sequenced material: CD4+ or CD8+ T cells sorted from blood, taken in a trial of the OX40 agonist ivuxolimab. The TCR comes from an adult with an advanced solid tumor such as melanoma, head and neck, liver or kidney cancer. This chain connects TRBV30 to TRBJ2-2; unclear D gene. The CDR3 protein is CAWSLRSNTGELFF. The CDR3, as DNA: TGTGCCTGGAGTCTGCGCTCGAACACCGGGGAGCTGTTTTTT.